Shown below are 23 T cell receptor beta chains from a single sample sequenced in a study of CXCR3 chemokines and chemotherapy response in bladder cancer. TCRdb re-analysed the PCR reads in MiXCR, keeping a single row per CDR3 protein. The sample gives approximately 12,000 distinct CDR3 sequences, roughly 12% of which show up once; roughly 25% is in the top ten. The specimen was taken from a patient whose treatment included neoadjuvant chemotherapy. The source of these receptors is a human donor with bladder cancer that did not respond to neoadjuvant chemotherapy.

This clonotype was observed many times. The CDR3 DNA sequence: TGTGCCAGCTCACCTACACCCAACCAGGGCCAGGCTGGGTCCTACGAGCAGTACTTC. Residues: CASSPTPNQGQAGSYEQYF. V is TRBV18 and J is TRBJ2-7, with a weak D call TRBD1 (5 bases). The CDR3 extends over 19 amino acids. Germline V gene sequence: CDR1 KGHSH, CDR2 LQKENI. Trimming removed 3 bases from V and 1 base from J, with 25 bases in between.

The V gene is TRBV20-1, the J gene TRBJ2-5; 8 bases match TRBD2. Trimming took 7 bases from V and 4 from J; bases not matched to a gene: 5. From germline, CDR1 is DFQATT and CDR2 SNEGSKA (reference sequence). This CDR3 has 12 amino acids. Here the CDR3 DNA reads TGCAGTGTGCCGGGGGGGGCAGAGACCCAGTACTTC. Encoded protein: CSVPGGAETQYF.

This clonotype has a count of ten or more. The V gene is TRBV5-4, the J gene TRBJ2-3, with no clear D. The ends were cut back, 2 bases at V and 1 base at J, with 11 bases in the middle. The CDR3 totals 15 residues. CDR1 is SGHNT, CDR2 YYREEE, per germline (reference sequence). CDR3 residues: CASSLQFVGTDTQYF. For the CDR3, the DNA is TGTGCCAGCAGCTTACAATTCGTGGGCACAGATACGCAGTATTTT.

With respect to this clonotype: This may arise from a read error, as a much more abundant clone is one base away. J is TRBJ2-5 and V is TRBV27, with D perhaps matching TRBD2 (5 bases). Germline V CDR1 and CDR2: MNHEY, SMNVEV (reference sequence). CDR3 length: 16 residues. V was pared by 4 bases and J by 8 bases, with 23 bases between. The CDR3 DNA reads as TGTGCCAGCAGTTCACTTACAGTGGACGGTGGGAGAACCCAGTACTTC. Residues: CASSSLTVDGGRTQYF.

This clonotype was seen many times. The V call is TRBV19, the J call TRBJ2-6; 9 bases line up with TRBD1. Germline values: CDR1 LNHDA, CDR2 SQIVND (reference sequence). V gave up 7 bases and J gave up 4 bases; unmatched junction bases: 11. CDR3 length: 17 amino acids. This CDR3 is CASTTGQGRSGANVLTF. For the CDR3, the DNA is TGTGCCAGTACTACTGGACAGGGGCGATCGGGGGCCAACGTCCTGACTTTC.

V gene TRBV4-1 combines with J gene TRBJ1-2; perhaps TRBD1 as D (6 bases). CDR3 length: 14 residues. The germline V gene has CDR1 MGHRA and CDR2 YSYEKL. The V end was cut by 0 bases, the J end by 7 bases, with 12 bases between. CDR3 nucleotide sequence: TGCGCCAGCAGCCAAGAGCGGGGGGGCTTTGGCTACACCTTC. It is translated as CASSQERGGFGYTF.

This clonotype was counted ten times or more. The chain employs TRBV6-1 and TRBJ1-6; the D gene is possibly TRBD1 (5 bases). This CDR3 is built from 13 residues. Germline V lookup: CDR1 MNHNS, CDR2 SASEGT. V was pared by 5 bases and J by 14 bases, with 16 bases between. The DNA of the CDR3 is TGTGCCAGCAGTCCTGAGGGGTCAGGGTCCCTCCACTTT. Its translation: CASSPEGSGSLHF.

The rearrangement joins TRBV12-3 or TRBV12-4 to TRBJ2-1, with 14 positions matching TRBD2. CDR3 length: 20 residues. V lost 5 bases and J lost 1; bases outside the gene matches: 13. This chain's CDR3 is CASSLDARLAGGPSYNEQFF. In DNA, the CDR3 is TGTGCCAGCAGTCTCGACGCGCGACTAGCGGGAGGGCCTTCCTACAATGAGCAGTTCTTC.

This clonotype was counted many times. The chain links TRBV27 to TRBJ2-1; 8 bases align to TRBD2. This CDR3 has 15 amino acids. From germline, CDR1 is MNHEY and CDR2 SMNVEV (reference sequence). The V segment lost 5 bases and the J segment 1 base; nucleotides outside the gene matches: 4. The CDR3: CASSQAGVSYNEQFF. The CDR3 DNA reads as TGTGCCAGCAGTCAAGCGGGAGTATCCTACAATGAGCAGTTCTTC.

This clonotype was recorded a few times. V and J are TRBV12-3 or TRBV12-4 and TRBJ1-1, with a weak D call TRBD1 (5 bases). CDR3 size: 15 residues. V lost 5 bases and J 5 bases, leaving 18 bases between the germline ends. The CDR3 loop reads CASSLTRDRRTEAFF. In DNA form, the CDR3 reads TGTGCCAGCAGTCTAACACGGGACCGGAGGACTGAAGCTTTCTTT.

This clonotype was picked up a small number of times. V gene TRBV12-5 combines with J gene TRBJ2-3, with a possible D match to TRBD2 (6 bases). V was cut by 4 bases and J by 0 bases, with 11 bases left in between. The CDR3 sequence is 15 residues long. CDR1 is LGHNT and CDR2 is FRNRAP in the germline V gene. Here the CDR3 reads CASGWGSGSTDTQYF. DNA for the CDR3: TGTGCTAGTGGTTGGGGAAGCGGGAGCACAGATACGCAGTATTTT.

This clonotype was counted many times. This sequence joins TRBV18 and TRBJ2-7; 7 nucleotides align to TRBD1. Looked up from germline, CDR1 is KGHSH and CDR2 is LQKENI. This CDR3 spans 15 amino acids. Trimming at V came to 6 bases and at J to 3 bases, leaving 11 bases not matched to a gene. CDR3 in DNA: TGTGCCAGCTCCCCCGGACAGGTGGGAGTCTACGAGCAGTACTTC. The encoded protein is CASSPGQVGVYEQYF.

Sample share makes this clonotype medium-sized. The chain links TRBV19 to TRBJ1-2; 8 bases line up with TRBD1. Germline values: CDR1 LNHDA, CDR2 SQIVND (reference sequence). This CDR3 has 18 amino acids. V trimming: 5 bases; J trimming: 0 bases; junction bases outside the gene matches: 14. The chain's CDR3 is CASSGGPGTGPPNYGYTF. In DNA form, the CDR3 reads TGTGCCAGTAGTGGGGGGCCCGGGACAGGCCCCCCTAACTATGGCTACACCTTC. Full variable domain (rest looked up from reference TRBV19 and TRBJ1-2): DGGITQSPKYLFRKEGQNVTLSCEQNLNHDAMYWYRQDPGQGLRLIYYSQIVNDFQKGDIAEGYSVSREKKESFPLTVTSAQKNPTAFYLCASSGGPGTGPPNYGYTFGSGTRLTVV.

In its sample, this clonotype ranks as medium-sized (0.01 to 0.1%). This chain connects TRBV6-2 or TRBV6-3 to TRBJ2-1; D is perhaps TRBD1 or TRBD2 (7 bases each). V lost 6 bases and J lost 9, with 21 bases in between. There are 15 residues in the CDR3. The germline V gene encodes CDR1 MNHEY and CDR2 SVGEGT. This chain's CDR3 is CASSPYRGAGTEQFF. The DNA for the CDR3 is TGTGCCAGCAGCCCATACAGGGGAGCGGGGACTGAGCAGTTCTTC.

The table lists this clonotype with many counts. This chain uses TRBV6-1 with TRBJ1-6; D possibly corresponds to TRBD1 (5 bases). This CDR3 is built from 14 residues. The germline gives CDR1 MNHNS, CDR2 SASEGT. Trimming removed 6 bases from V and 2 bases from J, with 8 bases in between. The CDR3: CASRGGAYNSPLHF. The CDR3 DNA sequence: TGTGCCAGCAGGGGGGGGGCCTATAATTCACCCCTCCACTTT.

This clonotype is deemed medium-sized. The DNA of the CDR3 is TGTGCCAGCAGCATCGGACTAGCTGGTGAGCAGTTCTTC. Translated: CASSIGLAGEQFF. V is TRBV7-2 and J is TRBJ2-1, with 8 bases lining up with TRBD2. Germline loops: CDR1 SGHTA, CDR2 FQGNSA. The ends lost 5 bases at V and 9 bases at J; junction bases unmatched: 6. The CDR3 contains 13 residues.

The rearrangement joins TRBV20-1 to TRBJ1-3; no reliable D call. CDR3 length: 14 amino acids. Germline CDR1 is DFQATT and CDR2 is SNEGSKA (reference sequence). Trimming stripped 3 bases from V and 0 bases from J, with 9 bases between. CDR3 amino acids: CSASQAHSGNTIYF. DNA for the CDR3: TGCAGTGCTAGTCAGGCCCACTCTGGAAACACCATATATTTT.

There are many counts of this clonotype. The J gene is TRBJ1-2, the V gene TRBV6-5; TRBD1 is a possible D gene (6 bases). Germline V CDR1 and CDR2: MNHEY, SVGAGI. The CDR3 has 12 amino acids. The V and J ends lost 6 bases and 4 bases respectively, with 9 bases between them. The CDR3 sequence: CASRDSLYGYTF. CDR3 bases: TGTGCCAGCAGGGACAGCCTCTATGGCTACACCTTC.

This clonotype is medium-sized (0.01 to 0.1%) by share. The V gene is TRBV6-1, the J gene TRBJ2-3; weak D call: TRBD2 (6 bases). The CDR3 totals 15 residues. V lost 2 bases and J 1 base, leaving 10 bases between the germline ends. Per the germline V gene, CDR1 is MNHNS and CDR2 is SASEGT. CDR3 loop: CASSERGGGTDTQYF. The CDR3 nucleotides are TGTGCCAGCAGTGAAAGGGGCGGGGGCACAGATACGCAGTATTTT.

This clonotype was seen ten or more times. J is TRBJ2-1 and V is TRBV5-4, with 8 bases identical to TRBD2. Unmatched junction bases numbered 8, after V lost 4 bases and J lost 2 bases. This CDR3 contains 16 residues. CDR1 is SGHNT and CDR2 is YYREEE in the germline V gene (reference sequence). The DNA of the CDR3 is TGTGCCAGCAGCGAAACGGGACTAGGACCCTACAATGAGCAGTTCTTC. Translating it yields CASSETGLGPYNEQFF.

Of note for this clonotype: A much bigger clone sits one base away, suggesting this may be a read error. The CDR3 is CAISPPQGGAGFF. The DNA for the CDR3 is TGTGCCATCTCACCACCGCAGGGAGGAGCCGGTTTCTTT. The chain links TRBV18 to TRBJ1-1; perhaps TRBD1 as D (5 bases). Germline loops: CDR1 KGHSH, CDR2 LQKENI. The CDR3 contains 13 residues.

This clonotype was counted many times. The chain combines TRBV7-9 with TRBJ2-1; the match to TRBD1 covers 8 bases. Germline CDR1 SEHNR, CDR2 FQNEAQ (reference sequence). V trimming: 1 base; J trimming: 9 bases; junction bases outside the gene matches: 11. The CDR3 totals 16 residues. In DNA form, the CDR3 reads TGTGCCAGCAGCTTAGATGTAGGACAGGGTTCTACTGAGCAGTTCTTC. Translating it yields CASSLDVGQGSTEQFF.

This clonotype was counted many times. The chain links TRBV6-2 or TRBV6-3 to TRBJ2-7, with TRBD1 matching 10 bases. The trim removed 4 bases at V and 0 bases at J, leaving 6 bases unmatched. This CDR3 comprises 16 residues. The V gene's germline CDR1 is MNHEY and CDR2 SVGEGT. The CDR3, as DNA: TGTGCCAGCAGTTCGGGGGACAGGGGTGTCTCCTACGAGCAGTACTTC. Protein: CASSSGDRGVSYEQYF.